A single sample is the source of the 29 T cell receptor beta chains below, sequenced in a study of T-cell reconstitution after alpha-beta-depleted transplantation in children. Preparation of the TCRbeta library involved a method that used unique molecular identifiers. TCRdb re-called the PCR reads through MiXCR, storing one row per CDR3 protein. The sample shows 75,000 to 100,000 distinct CDR3 sequences, approximately 9.2% of them seen only once. This sample comprised PBMCs from the stem cell graft donor, obtained from the stem cell graft. The origin of the receptors is a human donor who donated a stem cell graft to a child with congenital amegakaryocytic thrombocytopenia.

V usage is TRBV6-1 and J usage is TRBJ2-1; 12 nucleotides line up with TRBD1. Germline V gives CDR1 MNHNS, CDR2 SASEGT. CDR3 length equals 15 residues. Unmatched junction bases numbered 9, after V lost 7 bases and J lost 8 bases. DNA of the CDR3: TGTGCCAGCACTCCCGGGACAGGGGGCTTCGATGAGCAGTTCTTC. It encodes CASTPGTGGFDEQFF.

This clonotype was counted ten times or more. V gene TRBV11-1 combines with J gene TRBJ2-1; 10 nucleotides line up with TRBD2. V lost 1 base to trimming and J lost 9 bases; unmatched junction nucleotides: 6. The CDR3 is 15 amino acids. The germline V gene has CDR1 SGHAT and CDR2 FQDESV (reference sequence). Here the CDR3 reads CASSLVAGGGIEQFF. The CDR3 DNA reads as TGTGCCAGCAGCTTAGTAGCGGGAGGAGGTATTGAGCAGTTCTTC.

In this sample, this clonotype turned up many times. The rearrangement uses TRBV12-3 or TRBV12-4 and TRBJ2-1; weak D call: TRBD2 (6 bases). CDR3 length: 15 amino acids. V was trimmed by 3 bases and J by 4 bases, leaving 13 bases between them. DNA for the CDR3: TGTGCCAGCAGTTTCGGGGGAGTTGGTTACAATGAGCAGTTCTTC. This codes for CASSFGGVGYNEQFF.

The table lists this clonotype with many counts. The rearrangement links TRBV20-1 to TRBJ1-2; D is unclear. Trimming cost V 7 bases and J 3 bases, with 15 bases left between them. The CDR3 sequence is 13 residues long. CDR1 and CDR2 (germline): DFQATT, SNEGSKA (reference sequence). CDR3 coding DNA: TGCAGTGTAGTAGGGCCTCTAGACTATGGCTACACCTTC. It yields the protein CSVVGPLDYGYTF.

This clonotype was counted ten times or more. This chain uses TRBV5-1 with TRBJ2-7, with 9 bases fitting TRBD1. V lost 0 bases, J lost 0 bases, and 1 base stayed unmatched. The germline V gene encodes CDR1 SGHRS and CDR2 YFSETQ. This CDR3 spans 15 amino acids. The CDR3 DNA reads as TGCGCCAGCAGCTTGGGGACAGGGGTCTCCTACGAGCAGTACTTC. This gives the protein CASSLGTGVSYEQYF.

This clonotype was seen at least ten times. The rearrangement links TRBV6-2 or TRBV6-3 to TRBJ2-5; D remains ambiguous. V lost 4 bases, J lost 2 bases, and 17 bases lay in between. The CDR3 sequence is 16 residues long. Germline loops: CDR1 MNHEY, CDR2 SVGEGT. DNA for the CDR3: TGTGCCAGCAGTTCCAATGGGCAATTTGTGCAAGAGACCCAGTACTTC. It is translated as CASSSNGQFVQETQYF.

V gene TRBV9 combines with J gene TRBJ2-1; 11 nucleotides match TRBD2. The germline gives CDR1 SGDLS, CDR2 YYNGEE. The trim removed 2 bases at V and 6 bases at J, leaving 4 bases unmatched. This CDR3 has 15 amino acids. CDR3 in DNA: TGTGCCAGCAGCGTCATAGCGGGGGGGGGCAATGAGCAGTTCTTC. Protein: CASSVIAGGGNEQFF.

This clonotype was recorded at least ten times. V gene TRBV7-9 combines with J gene TRBJ1-1; a weak D match, TRBD1 (5 bases). Between the trimmed V and J ends, which lost 5 bases and 5 bases, there was a span of 12 bases. The germline CDR1 and CDR2 sequences are SEHNR and FQNEAQ (reference sequence). The CDR3 totals 13 residues. The CDR3 nucleotides are TGTGCCAGCAGCACATCGGGGGAGACTGAAGCTTTCTTT. Protein sequence: CASSTSGETEAFF.

In this sample, this clonotype turned up many times. The chain uses TRBV28 and TRBJ2-4, with D unclear. Germline V gene data show CDR1 as MDHEN and CDR2 as SYDVKM. Trimming cost V 6 bases and J 6 bases, with 15 bases left between them. This CDR3 comprises 14 residues. CDR3 nucleotides: TGTGCCAGCAGGCTATCGGGCGGTGGAAACATTCAGTACTTC. The encoded protein is CASRLSGGGNIQYF. The variable domain in full, with the rest retrieved from reference TRBV28 and TRBJ2-4, is DVKVTQSSRYLVKRTGEKVFLECVQDMDHENMFWYRQDPGLGLRLIYFSYDVKMKEKGDIPEGYSVSREKKERFSLILESASTNQTSMYLCASRLSGGGNIQYFGAGTRLSVL.

This clonotype was recorded many times. The chain uses TRBV12-3 or TRBV12-4 and TRBJ1-2, with TRBD1 as a possible D gene (5 bases). Trimming pared 2 bases from V and 7 bases from J, leaving 11 bases between. This CDR3 is 13 amino acids long. The DNA for the CDR3 is TGTGCCAGCAGTTTAAGGGGTCCGATTGGCTACACCTTC. Translating gives CASSLRGPIGYTF.

This clonotype was observed at least ten times. This chain joins TRBV5-6 and TRBJ2-5; TRBD2 matches at 10 bases. Germline CDR1 reads SGHDT; CDR2 reads YYEEEE. The ends lost 1 base at V and 3 bases at J; junction bases unmatched: 6. The CDR3 covers 16 residues. This CDR3 reads CASSLFPTSGEETQYF. For the CDR3, the DNA is TGTGCCAGCAGCTTGTTCCCAACTAGCGGGGAAGAGACCCAGTACTTC.

At least ten counts were recorded for this clonotype. J is TRBJ2-1 and V is TRBV20-1; TRBD2 might be the D (7 bases). The CDR3 length is 13 residues. From germline, CDR1 is DFQATT and CDR2 SNEGSKA (reference sequence). V shed 1 base and J shed 6 bases, with 10 bases lying between them. The CDR3 reads CSARAGGRNEQFF. DNA of the CDR3: TGCAGTGCTAGAGCGGGGGGCCGCAATGAGCAGTTCTTC.

This clonotype has more than one count but fewer than ten. This chain uses TRBV7-2 with TRBJ2-5, with D unclear. The CDR3 is 11 amino acids. Between the trimmed V and J ends, which lost 10 bases and 5 bases, there was a span of 11 bases. Germline V gene sequence: CDR1 SGHTA, CDR2 FQGNSA. The CDR3 region is CAILRAETQYF. The DNA of the CDR3 is TGTGCCATCCTAAGGGCGGAGACCCAGTACTTC. Based on the CDR3 plus reference TRBV7-2 and TRBJ2-5, the full variable domain is GAGVSQSPSNKVTEKGKDVELRCDPISGHTALYWYRQSLGQGLEFLIYFQGNSAPDKSGLPSDRFSAERTGGSVSTLTIQRTQQEDSAVYLCAILRAETQYFGPGTRLLVL.

The V and J genes are TRBV5-5 and TRBJ2-3; D gene ambiguous. The V gene's germline CDR1 is SGHKS and CDR2 YYEKEE (reference sequence). V lost 3 bases and J lost 2, with 13 bases in between. The CDR3 extends over 15 amino acids. DNA for the CDR3: TGTGCCAGCAGCTGGCAGATGGTGCCCACAGATACGCAGTATTTT. As protein: CASSWQMVPTDTQYF.

The gene calls are TRBV27 and TRBJ1-4; D perhaps matches TRBD1 (5 bases). With 5 bases removed from V and 8 bases from J, the gap between germline ends came to 15 bases. Germline V CDR1 and CDR2: MNHEY, SMNVEV (reference sequence). The CDR3 loop spans 14 amino acids. The CDR3 DNA is TGTGCCAGCAGTCTGGGCAGGGTCGCGGAAAAACTGTTTTTT. Protein product: CASSLGRVAEKLFF.

This clonotype was seen many times. DNA for the CDR3: TGCGCCAGCAGCTTGGACAGTTCTAACTATGGCTACACCTTC. Its translation is CASSLDSSNYGYTF. This rearrangement joins TRBV5-1 to TRBJ1-2, with D uncertain. Germline CDR1 and CDR2: SGHRS and YFSETQ. The CDR3 covers 14 residues. V was pared by 0 bases and J by 0 bases, with 6 bases between.

The chain uses TRBV20-1 and TRBJ1-1; 9 nucleotides agree with TRBD1. Germline trimming cut 6 bases from V and 6 bases from J; bases unmatched to any gene: 14. There are 15 residues in the CDR3. The germline V gene encodes CDR1 DFQATT and CDR2 SNEGSKA (reference sequence). The CDR3 region is CSASINRGLGAEAFF. CDR3 sequence (DNA): TGCAGTGCCTCAATAAACAGGGGGCTTGGCGCTGAAGCTTTCTTT.

This clonotype was observed once. The V gene is TRBV24-1, the J gene TRBJ1-4; D call uncertain. V was clipped by 7 bases and J by 7 bases, with 12 bases between them. CDR3 size: 13 residues. Germline V gene sequence: CDR1 KGHDR, CDR2 SFDVKD. CDR3 DNA sequence: TGTGCCACCAGAAGGCGTCGGGGTGAAAAACTGTTTTTT. It encodes CATRRRRGEKLFF.

The rearrangement uses TRBV30 and TRBJ2-4, with a weak D call TRBD2 (6 bases). V shed 7 bases and J shed 4 bases, with 14 bases lying between them. Germline V gene data show CDR1 as GTSNPN and CDR2 as SVGIG (reference sequence). The CDR3 totals 13 residues. CDR3 nucleotide sequence: TGTGCCTCCGGGGGTTTTAAGAAAAACATTCAGTACTTC. It yields the protein CASGGFKKNIQYF.

This clonotype occurred many times. V is TRBV28 and J is TRBJ1-2; possibly TRBD1 for D (6 bases). There are 13 residues in the CDR3. Trimming took off 7 bases at V and 3 bases at J, with 12 bases between the two ends. Germline loops: CDR1 MDHEN, CDR2 SYDVKM. In DNA, the CDR3 is TGTGCCAGCATCCCGGGGGGCTACTATGGCTACACCTTC. Translating it yields CASIPGGYYGYTF.

This rearrangement joins TRBV20-1 to TRBJ2-5, with 12 bases lining up with TRBD2. This CDR3 spans 16 amino acids. CDR1 DFQATT and CDR2 SNEGSKA come from the germline V gene (reference sequence). In nucleotides, the CDR3 is TGCTGCGCTAGTCTGCTAGCGGGGGGGCTCCAAGAGACCCAGTACTTC. Its translation is CCASLLAGGLQETQYF.

This clonotype was counted at least ten times. The J gene is TRBJ2-1, the V gene TRBV6-5; the match to TRBD2 covers 9 bases. The germline V gene has CDR1 MNHEY and CDR2 SVGAGI. With V trimmed by 0 bases and J by 9 bases, 6 bases remained unmatched. The CDR3 runs 15 residues. CDR3 protein: CASSYSWTSAFEQFF. The DNA of the CDR3 is TGTGCCAGCAGTTACTCGTGGACTAGCGCTTTTGAGCAGTTCTTC.

This clonotype was counted ten times or more. V and J are TRBV5-1 and TRBJ2-1; 13 bases align to TRBD2. The CDR3 is 16 amino acids. CDR1 is SGHRS and CDR2 is YFSETQ in the germline V gene. The V and J ends lost 4 bases and 3 bases, in that order; junction bases with no gene match: 4. The DNA for the CDR3 is TGCGCCAGCAGCCGCGGGACTAGCGGGAACTACAATGAGCAGTTCTTC. It codes for CASSRGTSGNYNEQFF.

In its sample, this clonotype was seen many times. The CDR3 loop is CATSSDRVVSNQPQHF. The CDR3 bases are TGTGCCACCAGTTCGGACAGGGTGGTGAGCAATCAGCCCCAGCATTTT. The genes are TRBV15 and TRBJ1-5, with 8 bases that match TRBD1. In germline, CDR1 is LNHNV, CDR2 YYDKDF (reference sequence). The length of the CDR3 is 16 residues. Germline trimming cut 6 bases from V and 1 base from J; bases unmatched to any gene: 8.

Many counts were recorded for this clonotype. V usage is TRBV27 and J usage is TRBJ1-4; D not certain. From germline, CDR1 is MNHEY and CDR2 SMNVEV (reference sequence). The CDR3 contains 13 residues. Trimming cost V 6 bases and J 5 bases, with 10 bases left between them. CDR3 loop: CASSLGGNEKLFF. The CDR3 DNA reads as TGTGCCAGCAGCCTGGGAGGAAATGAAAAACTGTTTTTT.

Relative to its sample, this clonotype is medium-sized. This chain connects TRBV20-1 to TRBJ1-5; D not certain. Germline loops: CDR1 DFQATT, CDR2 SNEGSKA (reference sequence). The CDR3 covers 14 residues. The V gene lost 5 bases and the J gene lost 6 bases, with 17 bases spanning the gap. The CDR3 bases are TGCAGTGCTCCCCCCCAGCTCCAAAGTCAGCCCCAGCATTTT. As protein: CSAPPQLQSQPQHF.

This clonotype was picked up many times. This chain joins TRBV28 and TRBJ1-1, with 9 bases lining up with TRBD1. Germline V gene data show CDR1 as MDHEN and CDR2 as SYDVKM. Trimming removed 5 bases from V and 3 bases from J; junction bases left unmatched: 4. This CDR3 has 14 amino acids. For the CDR3, the DNA is TGTGCCAGCAGTAGACAGGGGGGGTACACTGAAGCTTTCTTT. It translates to CASSRQGGYTEAFF.

This clonotype has ten or more counts. This chain joins TRBV5-1 and TRBJ2-5; D is possibly TRBD1 (7 bases). This CDR3 is built from 14 residues. Trimming removed 5 bases at V and 1 base at J, with 12 bases between. Germline V gives CDR1 SGHRS, CDR2 YFSETQ. In DNA form, the CDR3 reads TGCGCCAGCAGGGGACAGACTAGCCAAGAGACCCAGTACTTC. Encoded protein: CASRGQTSQETQYF.

This clonotype has more than one count but fewer than ten. A read error is possible here, since a much larger clone lies one base away. V is TRBV5-1 and J is TRBJ1-2, with D hard to call. CDR1 and CDR2 from the germline V gene are SGHRS and YFSETQ. With 2 bases removed from V and 13 bases from J, the gap between germline ends came to 18 bases. This CDR3 spans 13 amino acids. The CDR3 protein is CASSFEGRNCGTF. CDR3 DNA: TGCGCCAGCAGCTTTGAAGGACGGAACTGTGGCACCTTC.